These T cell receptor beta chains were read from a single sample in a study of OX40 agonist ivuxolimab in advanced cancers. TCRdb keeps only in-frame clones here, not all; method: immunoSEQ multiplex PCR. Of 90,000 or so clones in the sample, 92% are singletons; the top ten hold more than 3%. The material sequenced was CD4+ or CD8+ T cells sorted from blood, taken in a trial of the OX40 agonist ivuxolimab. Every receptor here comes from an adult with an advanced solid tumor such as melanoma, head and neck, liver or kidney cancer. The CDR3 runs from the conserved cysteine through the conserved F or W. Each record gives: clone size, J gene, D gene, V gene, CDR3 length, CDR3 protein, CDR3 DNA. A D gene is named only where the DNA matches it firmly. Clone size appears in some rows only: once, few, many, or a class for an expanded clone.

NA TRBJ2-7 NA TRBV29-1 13 CSVGGGQSYEQYF TGCAGCGTAGGGGGGGGACAATCCTACGAGCAGTACTTC
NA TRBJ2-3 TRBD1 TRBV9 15 CASSVGDRGRDTQYF TGTGCCAGCAGCGTAGGGGACAGGGGGCGAGATACGCAGTATTTT
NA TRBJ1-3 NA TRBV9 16 CASSVGGRPSGNTIYF TGTGCCAGCAGCGTAGGAGGCCGCCCCTCTGGAAACACCATATATTTT
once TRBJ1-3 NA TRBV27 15 CASSLRSGSGNTIYF TGTGCCAGCAGTTTAAGATCGGGGTCTGGAAACACCATATATTTT
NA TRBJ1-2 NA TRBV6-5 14 CASSYWEGDYGYTF TGTGCCAGCAGTTACTGGGAGGGGGACTATGGCTACACCTTC
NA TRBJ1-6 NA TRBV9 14 CASSVEGLGSPLHF TGTGCCAGCAGCGTAGAAGGGTTAGGTTCACCCCTCCACTTT
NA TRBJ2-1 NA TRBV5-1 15 CASSFSSTGYNEQFF TGCGCCAGCAGCTTCTCTTCCACTGGCTACAATGAGCAGTTCTTC
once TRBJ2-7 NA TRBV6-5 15 CASSYSVAGVGEQYF TGTGCCAGCAGTTACTCTGTCGCCGGTGTGGGCGAGCAGTACTTC
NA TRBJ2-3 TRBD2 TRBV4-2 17 CASSQGLAGGMTDTQYF TGTGCCAGCAGCCAGGGACTAGCGGGAGGGATGACAGATACGCAGTATTTT
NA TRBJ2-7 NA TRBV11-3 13 CASSLGGSYEQYF TGTGCCAGCAGCTTAGGGGGATCCTACGAGCAGTACTTC
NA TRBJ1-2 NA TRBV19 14 CASSIMARGYGYTF TGTGCCAGTAGCATTATGGCCAGGGGCTATGGCTACACCTTC
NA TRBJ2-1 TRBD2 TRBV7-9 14 CASSLAGLAAEQFF TGTGCCAGCAGCTTAGCGGGACTAGCCGCCGAGCAGTTCTTC
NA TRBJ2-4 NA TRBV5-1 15 CASSLGVVAKNIQYF TGCGCCAGCAGCCTGGGGGTTGTAGCCAAAAACATTCAGTACTTC
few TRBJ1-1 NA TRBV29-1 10 CSVEDTEAFF TGCAGCGTCGAGGACACTGAAGCTTTCTTT
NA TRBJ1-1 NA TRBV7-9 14 CASSLGWGKTEAFF TGTGCCAGCAGCTTAGGTTGGGGGAAGACTGAAGCTTTCTTT
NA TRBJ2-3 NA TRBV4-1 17 CASSQLTGSGSTDTQYF TGCGCCAGCAGCCAGCTAACCGGGAGCGGTAGCACAGATACGCAGTATTTT
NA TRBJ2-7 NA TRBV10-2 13 CASSPGTYYEQYF TGCGCCAGCAGCCCCGGGACCTACTACGAGCAGTACTTC
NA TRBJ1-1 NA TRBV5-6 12 CASSSGSTEAFF TGTGCCAGCAGCTCAGGAAGCACTGAAGCTTTCTTT
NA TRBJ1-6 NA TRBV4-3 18 CASSQDLSEARYNSPLHF TGCGCCAGCAGCCAAGATCTGAGTGAAGCCCGCTATAATTCACCCCTCCACTTT
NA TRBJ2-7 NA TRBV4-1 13 CASSQGERYEQYF TGCGCCAGCAGCCAAGGGGAACGTTACGAGCAGTACTTC
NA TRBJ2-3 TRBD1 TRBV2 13 CASHGTGTDTQYF TGTGCCAGCCACGGGACAGGGACAGATACGCAGTATTTT
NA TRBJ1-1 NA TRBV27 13 CASSVRAYTEAFF TGTGCCAGCAGTGTCAGGGCTTACACTGAAGCTTTCTTT
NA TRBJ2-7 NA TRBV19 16 CASSIGTGMIPYEQYF TGTGCCAGTAGTATTGGGACGGGAATGATTCCATACGAGCAGTACTTC
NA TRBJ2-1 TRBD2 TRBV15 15 CATSRTGTKGNEQFF TGTGCCACCAGCAGGACCGGGACTAAGGGCAATGAGCAGTTCTTC
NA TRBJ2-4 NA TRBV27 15 CASSTRSPYKNIQYF TGTGCCAGCAGTACTCGTTCTCCGTACAAAAACATTCAGTACTTC
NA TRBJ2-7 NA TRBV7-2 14 CASSLVGNYYEQYF TGTGCCAGCAGCTTAGTGGGGAACTACTACGAGCAGTACTTC
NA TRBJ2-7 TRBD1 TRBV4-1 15 CASSQGTGITYEQYF TGCGCCAGCAGCCAAGGGACAGGGATCACCTACGAGCAGTACTTC
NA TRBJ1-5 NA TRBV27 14 CASSLGGTGQPQHF TGTGCCAGCAGCCTGGGGGGGACCGGGCAGCCCCAGCATTTT
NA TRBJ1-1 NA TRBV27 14 CASSLMGDHTEAFF TGTGCCAGCAGTTTAATGGGGGACCACACTGAAGCTTTCTTT
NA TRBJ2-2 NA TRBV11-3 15 CASSLSRGGTGELFF TGTGCCAGCAGCCTCAGCAGGGGAGGGACCGGGGAGCTGTTTTTT
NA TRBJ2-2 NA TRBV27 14 CASSRLSNTGELFF TGTGCCAGCAGCAGACTTTCGAACACCGGGGAGCTGTTTTTT
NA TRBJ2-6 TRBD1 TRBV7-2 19 CASSLDRTGGSSGANVLTF TGTGCCAGCAGCTTAGACCGGACAGGGGGCAGTTCTGGGGCCAACGTCCTGACTTTC
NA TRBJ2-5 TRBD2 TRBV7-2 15 CASSSLAGAGETQYF TGTGCCAGCAGCTCCTTAGCGGGAGCGGGAGAGACCCAGTACTTC
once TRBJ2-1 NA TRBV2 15 CASMEGARSYNEQFF TGTGCCAGCATGGAGGGGGCCCGCTCCTACAATGAGCAGTTCTTC
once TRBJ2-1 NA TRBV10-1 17 CASSEKRGQSSYNEQFF TGCGCCAGCAGTGAAAAAAGGGGCCAAAGCTCCTACAATGAGCAGTTCTTC
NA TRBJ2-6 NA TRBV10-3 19 CAISESSSFHISGANVLTF TGTGCCATCAGTGAGTCGTCTAGCTTTCACATCTCTGGGGCCAACGTCCTGACTTTC
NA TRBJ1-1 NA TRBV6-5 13 CASGPTGNTEAFF TGTGCCAGCGGTCCAACAGGGAACACTGAAGCTTTCTTT
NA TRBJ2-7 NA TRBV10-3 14 CAISEFDSNYEQYF TGTGCCATCAGTGAGTTTGATAGCAACTACGAGCAGTACTTC
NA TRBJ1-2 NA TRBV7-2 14 CASSPPAAIYGYTF TGTGCCAGCAGCCCCCCGGCGGCGATCTATGGCTACACCTTC
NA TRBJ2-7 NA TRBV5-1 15 CASSPFGSSSYEQYF TGCGCCAGCAGCCCCTTTGGCAGTAGCTCCTACGAGCAGTACTTC
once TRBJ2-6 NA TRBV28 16 CASSRVPLSGANVLTF TGTGCCAGCAGCAGGGTTCCTCTCTCTGGGGCCAACGTCCTGACTTTC
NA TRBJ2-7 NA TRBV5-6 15 CASSAGVVGVHEQYF TGTGCCAGCAGCGCGGGCGTGGTGGGCGTACACGAGCAGTACTTC
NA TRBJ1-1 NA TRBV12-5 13 CASGLGRVDQAFF TGTGCTAGTGGTTTGGGCAGGGTAGATCAAGCTTTCTTT
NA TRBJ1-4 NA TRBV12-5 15 CASGLAFSMNEKLFF TGTGCTAGTGGTTTGGCGTTCTCCATGAATGAAAAACTGTTTTTT
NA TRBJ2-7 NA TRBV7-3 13 CASSLFQGGEQYF TGTGCCAGCAGCTTATTTCAGGGAGGCGAGCAGTACTTC
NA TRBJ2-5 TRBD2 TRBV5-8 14 CASIIAGGRETQYF TGTGCCAGCATCATAGCGGGGGGGCGTGAGACCCAGTACTTC
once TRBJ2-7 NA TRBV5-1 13 CASSLRSGYEQYF TGCGCCAGCAGCTTGAGGTCCGGCTACGAGCAGTACTTC
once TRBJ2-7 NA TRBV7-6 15 CASSFRPRDISEQYF TGTGCCAGCAGCTTTCGCCCCCGGGACATCTCCGAGCAGTACTTC
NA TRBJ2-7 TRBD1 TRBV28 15 CASSRLQGAPDEQYF TGTGCCAGCAGCAGATTACAGGGGGCCCCTGACGAGCAGTACTTC
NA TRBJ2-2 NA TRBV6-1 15 CASSEGTGWDGELFF TGTGCCAGCAGTGAGGGTACAGGGTGGGACGGGGAGCTGTTTTTT
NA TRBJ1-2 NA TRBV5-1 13 CASSTGHDYGYTF TGCGCCAGCAGCACCGGACATGACTATGGCTACACCTTC
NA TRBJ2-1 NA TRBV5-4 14 CASSLYTNYNEQFF TGTGCCAGCAGCTTGTATACGAACTACAATGAGCAGTTCTTC
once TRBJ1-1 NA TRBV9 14 CASSVGQGDTEAFF TGTGCCAGCAGCGTAGGGCAGGGCGACACTGAAGCTTTCTTT
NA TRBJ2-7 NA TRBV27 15 CASSFAGTSSYEQYF TGTGCCAGCAGTTTCGCCGGGACTTCCTCCTACGAGCAGTACTTC
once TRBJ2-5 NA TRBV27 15 CASRRAGTGEETQYF TGTGCCAGCAGAAGAGCCGGGACGGGAGAAGAGACCCAGTACTTC
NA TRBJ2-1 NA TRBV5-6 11 CASSFLGVWFF TGTGCCAGCAGCTTTTTAGGAGTTTGGTTCTTC
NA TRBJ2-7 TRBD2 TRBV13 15 CASSLATSGNNEQYF TGTGCCAGCAGCTTAGCGACTAGCGGGAACAACGAGCAGTACTTC
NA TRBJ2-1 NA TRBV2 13 CASSEGRASEQFF TGTGCCAGCAGTGAAGGTCGTGCTAGCGAGCAGTTCTTC